This section outlines one T cell receptor (beta chain) sequence together with its context. The antigen is not known. Pretreatment sampling and on-treatment sampling together yielded between 1 and 8 samples for each patient. This specimen comes from a study of PD-L1 blockade in urothelial cancer. Study background: Patients initiated atezolizumab in 2014 at 1,200 mg intravenously every 3 weeks. The median number of T cells present in blood samples was about 130,000.

Germline V gene lookup returns CDR1 MDHEN and CDR2 SYDVKM. V lost 8 bases to trimming and J lost 3 bases, with 14 bases between them. The CDR3 spans 13 residues. Study outcomes and limitations: Tumor-linked clones in blood grew more by 3 weeks in durable-benefit patients.

Libraries were prepared by immunoSEQ multiplex PCR; TCRdb keeps only in-frame clonotypes and omits some of them. The data show about 30,000 clones, with about nine tenths seen just once and more than 3% held by the top ten. This sample comprised PBMCs, obtained around atezolizumab (anti-PD-L1) treatment. V and J are TRBV28 and TRBJ2-7; TRBD2 is a possible D gene (6 bases). The clonotype originates from a man in his fifties or sixties with urothelial cancer. CDR3 residues: CASDRTMGYEQYF. The CDR3 DNA reads TGTGCCAGCGATAGGACTATGGGCTACGAGCAGTACTTC.